The sequence of this T cell receptor beta chain was determined in a study of T-cell reconstitution after alpha-beta-depleted transplantation in children. TCRbeta library preparation incorporated unique molecular identifiers. TCRdb redid the calling of the PCR reads with MiXCR, one entry per CDR3 protein. The data contain approximately 640,000 distinct CDR3 sequences, around 16% of them seen just once; the ten biggest clones take up 1.1%. This clonotype has ten or more counts. Here the sequenced sample was PBMCs from the stem cell graft donor, taken from the stem cell graft. This TCR came from a human donor who donated a stem cell graft to a child with acute myeloid leukemia.

The CDR3 bases are TGTGCCACCAGCCCTAGAAAGCCAGATACGCAGTATTTT. Its translation is CATSPRKPDTQYF. The chain couples TRBV15 to TRBJ2-3; D unclear. Trimming stripped 5 bases from V and 4 bases from J, with 10 bases between. This CDR3 comprises 13 residues. Per the germline V gene, CDR1 is LNHNV and CDR2 is YYDKDF (reference sequence).